This T cell receptor (beta chain) came from a study of T cells after yellow fever vaccination. Study-wide findings and caveats: Although the secondary response was weaker, it peaked faster, at day 5 versus 15.

Between the trimmed V and J ends, which lost 5 bases and 5 bases, there was a span of 19 bases. This CDR3 contains 16 residues. In making TCR cDNA, 5'RACE template switching added a universal primer site and UMIs to it. Each CDR3 protein is one row after TCRdb ran MiXCR on the 5' RACE reads. This sample carries 450,000 to 600,000 distinct CDR3 sequences, roughly a sixth of them seen once, and the ten largest clones take approximately 15%. In its sample, this clonotype was seen many times. Its antigen is unidentified. This chain connects TRBV12-3 or TRBV12-4 to TRBJ2-1; D is perhaps TRBD1 (7 bases). The receptor was isolated from a man aged 18 to 35 who received the YFV17D yellow fever vaccine. The material sequenced was PBMCs, taken 5 days after the first yellow fever vaccination. The CDR3 loop is CASSPQGGDSNNEQFF. The DNA for the CDR3 is TGTGCCAGCAGTCCCCAAGGAGGGGACAGCAACAATGAGCAGTTCTTC.